This T cell receptor beta chain appears in the sequencing data of a study of beta chain features in type 1 diabetes. Study information: Healthy donors and patients showed comparable age, gender and cell yields. Points from the study as a whole: The similarity of naive, central memory and Treg TCRB repertoires appeared greater among patients than among healthy donors.

V lost 4 bases and J lost 0; bases outside the gene matches: 9. This CDR3 has 18 amino acids. The germline V gene has CDR1 SGHTA and CDR2 FQGNSA. A note on this clone: The target antigen is unknown.

Investigators reverse transcribed all isolated RNA, so they sequenced expressed TCRB transcripts. Clones were read by immunoSEQ multiplex PCR, and TCRdb kept only the in-frame ones, dropping some. The sample includes 970,000 or so clones, 15% to 20% of them seen just once. The chain is built from TRBV7-2 and TRBJ2-6; 7 nucleotides match TRBD1. Sequenced sample: naive CD4+ T cells from blood. The clonotype was recovered from a woman aged 18 to 35 in good health. Written as DNA, the CDR3 is TGTGCCAGCAGCTCCACCGGGACAGCCTTCTCTGGGGCCAACGTCCTGACTTTC. Translating it yields CASSSTGTAFSGANVLTF.